These T cell receptor beta chains were read from a single sample in a study of stem cell transplantation in POMP-related autoinflammatory disease. Using immunoSEQ multiplex PCR, the repertoire was profiled, and TCRdb retains in-frame clones only, with some absent. Of 20,000 to 30,000 clones in the sample, more than 75% are singletons; the top ten hold 2% to 3%. The source was CD4+ T cells from PBMCs, collected before stem cell transplantation. These receptors were taken from a human donor with POMP-related autoinflammation and immune dysregulation (PRAID). Each CDR3 is given with its conserved first and last residue. Fields, in order: J gene, clone size, V gene, D gene, CDR3 protein, CDR3 DNA. D genes are given only for firm matches. A clone size is listed for some rows: how often the clone was seen (once, few, many), or a class if it is expanded.

J gene: TRBJ1-1; clone size: .; V gene: TRBV2; D gene: TRBD1; CDR3 protein: CASTRTGGFEAFF; CDR3 DNA: TGTGCCAGCACCCGGACAGGGGGATTTGAAGCTTTCTTT
J gene: TRBJ2-5; clone size: .; V gene: TRBV5-1; D gene: TRBD2; CDR3 protein: CASSFSSGGQETQYF; CDR3 DNA: TGCGCCAGCAGCTTTTCTAGCGGGGGCCAAGAGACCCAGTACTTC
J gene: TRBJ2-7; clone size: once; V gene: TRBV29-1; D gene: .; CDR3 protein: CSVADTSYEQYF; CDR3 DNA: TGCAGCGTTGCGGACACTTCCTACGAGCAGTACTTC
J gene: TRBJ2-3; clone size: .; V gene: TRBV6-5; D gene: .; CDR3 protein: CASSEAGTDTQYF; CDR3 DNA: TGTGCCAGCAGTGAGGCAGGGACAGATACGCAGTATTTT
J gene: TRBJ2-1; clone size: .; V gene: TRBV10-3; D gene: TRBD1; CDR3 protein: CAIGRTGANEQFF; CDR3 DNA: TGTGCCATCGGTAGGACAGGGGCCAATGAGCAGTTCTTC
J gene: TRBJ2-4; clone size: .; V gene: TRBV27; D gene: TRBD2; CDR3 protein: CASSSQAGEGLAKNIQYF; CDR3 DNA: TGTGCCAGCAGTTCTCAAGCGGGAGAGGGCCTAGCCAAAAACATTCAGTACTTC
J gene: TRBJ1-1; clone size: few; V gene: TRBV2; D gene: .; CDR3 protein: CASSDQDSEAFF; CDR3 DNA: TGTGCCAGCAGTGATCAAGACAGTGAAGCTTTCTTT
J gene: TRBJ1-4; clone size: .; V gene: TRBV5-4; D gene: TRBD1; CDR3 protein: CASSISTGLREKLFF; CDR3 DNA: TGTGCCAGCAGCATCTCGACAGGGTTGCGGGAAAAACTGTTTTTT
J gene: TRBJ1-3; clone size: .; V gene: TRBV28; D gene: .; CDR3 protein: CASSTGTSGNTIYF; CDR3 DNA: TGTGCCAGCAGTACAGGAACCTCTGGAAACACCATATATTTT
J gene: TRBJ2-3; clone size: once; V gene: TRBV10-3; D gene: TRBD2; CDR3 protein: CAMSGLAGADTQYF; CDR3 DNA: TGTGCCATGAGTGGACTAGCGGGAGCAGATACGCAGTATTTT
J gene: TRBJ2-7; clone size: .; V gene: TRBV12-1; D gene: .; CDR3 protein: CASSTEGQGVLYEQYF; CDR3 DNA: TGTGCCAGCAGCACCGAGGGACAGGGTGTACTCTACGAGCAGTACTTC
J gene: TRBJ1-3; clone size: .; V gene: TRBV7-9; D gene: .; CDR3 protein: CASSLDGDSRSGNTIYF; CDR3 DNA: TGTGCCAGCAGCTTAGATGGGGACTCTCGCTCTGGAAACACCATATATTTT